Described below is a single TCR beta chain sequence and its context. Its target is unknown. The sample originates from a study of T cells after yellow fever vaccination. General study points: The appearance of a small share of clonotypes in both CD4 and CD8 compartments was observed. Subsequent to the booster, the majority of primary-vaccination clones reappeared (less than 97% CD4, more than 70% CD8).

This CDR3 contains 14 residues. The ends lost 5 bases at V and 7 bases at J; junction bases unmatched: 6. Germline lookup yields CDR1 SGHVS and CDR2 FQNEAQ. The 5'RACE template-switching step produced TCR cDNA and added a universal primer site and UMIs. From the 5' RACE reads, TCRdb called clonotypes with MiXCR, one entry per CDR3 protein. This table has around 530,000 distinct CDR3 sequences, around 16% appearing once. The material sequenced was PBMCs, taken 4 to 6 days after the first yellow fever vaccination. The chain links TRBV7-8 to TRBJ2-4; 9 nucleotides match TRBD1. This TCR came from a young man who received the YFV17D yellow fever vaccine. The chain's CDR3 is CASSTRTGVNIQYF. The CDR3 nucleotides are TGTGCCAGCAGCACTAGGACAGGGGTTAACATTCAGTACTTC.